This T cell receptor beta chain is from a study of vaccination and CD4 T cells after COVID-19. Across the study: Mild disease affected 8 or 9 convalescent patients and severe disease one, all SARS-CoV-2 positive by nasal swab PCR.

The Oncomine TCR Beta short-read assay was applied to DNA of cultured CD4+ T cells. TCRdb re-analysed the PCR reads in MiXCR, keeping a single row per CDR3 protein. The table has under 25,000 distinct CDR3 sequences, over 45% seen once. The treatment: approximately 11-day PBMC culture with coronavirus spike peptide pools or control peptides (ViraFEST assay). With 1 base clipped from V and 10 bases from J, the junction kept 9 bases outside the gene matches. The CDR3 spans 15 residues. CDR1 SEHNR and CDR2 FQNEAQ come from the germline V gene (reference sequence). A remark on this clonotype: Antigen unknown.

The V gene is TRBV7-9, the J gene TRBJ2-2; 7 bases are shared with TRBD2. Sequencing was done on a sample of cultured CD4+ T cells from blood. The clonotype comes from a human donor with COVID-19. CDR3 sequence: CASSLGGGLGVELFF. The CDR3, as DNA: TGTGCCAGCAGCTTAGGCGGAGGACTAGGGGTGGAGCTGTTTTTT.